These 21 T cell receptor beta chains share one sample of origin, sequenced in a study of T cell changes during pregnancy in multiple sclerosis (dated by TCRdb to between 2018 and 2021). Receptor libraries were prepared by the immunoSEQ multiplex PCR assay. The source is immuneACCESS, and TCRdb retained only in-frame sequences with V and J called. Part of the clones is not carried over; for the studies checked, unresolved V genes explain less than half of this, and the remainder is unexplained. Here the sample has 29,000 or so clones; 89% occur a single time. Roughly 7.5% of the sample comes from the top ten. The input for sequencing was CD8+ T cells from peripheral blood mononuclear cells, taken after pregnancy. The receptors derive from a female donor with multiple sclerosis, enrolled in a pregnancy study.

The CDR3 coding sequence is TGTGCCAGCAGTGCACTAGCGGGAGCTAGCGATGAGCAGTTCTTC. Amino acid sequence: CASSALAGASDEQFF. The gene calls are TRBV6-4 and TRBJ2-1; 11 positions match TRBD2. Per germline, CDR1 MRHNA and CDR2 SNTAGT. The CDR3 spans 15 residues. The V gene end was trimmed by 4 bases and the J gene end by 8 bases; junction bases not matched to a gene: 7.

The V and J genes are TRBV6-5 and TRBJ2-7; 10 nucleotides line up with TRBD1. The CDR3 has 15 residues. The V and J ends lost 6 bases and 4 bases, in that order; junction bases with no gene match: 9. CDR1 is MNHEY, CDR2 SVGAGI, per germline. The CDR3: CASRPDRGREYEQYF. CDR3 nucleotide sequence: TGTGCCAGCAGACCCGACAGGGGGCGGGAATACGAGCAGTACTTC.

The chain has TRBV9 and TRBJ2-1; 7 bases fit TRBD2. The germline gives CDR1 SGDLS, CDR2 YYNGEE. The V segment lost 4 bases and the J segment 4 bases; nucleotides outside the gene matches: 5. This CDR3 region has 14 residues. The CDR3 sequence: CASSKGLGYNEQFF. The CDR3 nucleotides are TGTGCCAGCAGCAAAGGACTAGGATACAATGAGCAGTTCTTC.

This clone showed up just a few times. The chain employs TRBV7-9 and TRBJ1-1; D uncertain. The ends were cut back, 5 bases at V and 3 bases at J, with 10 bases in the middle. Germline loops: CDR1 SEHNR, CDR2 FQNEAQ (reference sequence). The CDR3 contains 13 residues. In nucleotides, the CDR3 is TGTGCCAGCAGCAAACATGAGGACACTGAAGCTTTCTTT. It encodes CASSKHEDTEAFF.

This clone was counted between two and nine times. The chain recombines TRBV6-4 with TRBJ2-1; TRBD1 matches 8 bases. V lost 6 bases, J lost 9 bases, and 13 bases stayed unmatched. The CDR3 contains 15 residues. Germline V lookup: CDR1 MRHNA, CDR2 SNTAGT. The chain's CDR3 is CASSVSMAGGGEQFF. CDR3 in DNA: TGTGCCAGCAGCGTCTCAATGGCAGGGGGCGGTGAGCAGTTCTTC.

J is TRBJ2-6 and V is TRBV19; D is possibly TRBD2 (6 bases). The V and J ends lost 6 bases and 2 bases respectively, with 11 bases between them. The CDR3 contains 15 residues. CDR1 LNHDA and CDR2 SQIVND come from the germline V gene (reference sequence). The CDR3 loop is CASSSWGAGANVLTF. As DNA, the CDR3 is TGTGCCAGTAGCTCTTGGGGGGCTGGGGCCAACGTCCTGACTTTC. The variable domain in full, with the rest retrieved from reference TRBV19 and TRBJ2-6, is DGGITQSPKYLFRKEGQNVTLSCEQNLNHDAMYWYRQDPGQGLRLIYYSQIVNDFQKGDIAEGYSVSREKKESFPLTVTSAQKNPTAFYLCASSSWGAGANVLTFGAGSRLTVL.

The chain combines TRBV4-2 with TRBJ2-7; no reliable D call. The CDR3 extends over 12 amino acids. CDR1 and CDR2 (germline): LGHNA, YNFKEQ. V lost 1 base and J 5 bases, leaving 6 bases between the germline ends. The CDR3 DNA is TGTGCCAGCAGCCAAGGAGTGGACGAGCAGTACTTC. This translates into CASSQGVDEQYF.

This clone was seen at least ten times. The chain joins TRBV9 to TRBJ2-6, with TRBD1 matching 8 bases. V lost 3 bases to trimming and J lost 3 bases; unmatched junction nucleotides: 8. The CDR3 is made up of 17 amino acids. Germline-derived CDR1 and CDR2 are SGDLS and YYNGEE. Here the CDR3 DNA reads TGTGCCAGCAGCGGATATCAGGGGGCGGGTGGGGCCAACGTCCTGACTTTC. Its protein is CASSGYQGAGGANVLTF.

V is TRBV6-5 and J is TRBJ1-3; 8 bases match TRBD1. Germline V gives CDR1 MNHEY, CDR2 SVGAGI. This CDR3 is 14 amino acids long. V shed 6 bases, J shed 0 bases, and the junction held 1 base outside the gene matches. The CDR3: CASSGQGSGNTIYF. DNA of the CDR3: TGTGCCAGCAGCGGACAGGGCTCTGGAAACACCATATATTTT.

The rearrangement uses TRBV7-9 and TRBJ1-4; a possible D gene is TRBD1 (5 bases). V gave up 2 bases and J gave up 3 bases, with 13 bases separating them. CDR1 is SEHNR and CDR2 is FQNEAQ in the germline V gene (reference sequence). The CDR3 extends over 16 amino acids. CDR3 region: CASSLSAGSPNEKLFF. CDR3 DNA: TGTGCCAGCAGCTTATCGGCAGGGTCCCCTAATGAAAAACTGTTTTTT.

The chain links TRBV2 to TRBJ1-3; TRBD1 agrees at 7 bases. Germline-derived CDR1 and CDR2 are SNHLY and FYNNEI. The V segment lost 10 bases and the J segment 0 bases; nucleotides outside the gene matches: 6. This CDR3 contains 14 residues. CDR3 in amino acids: CATDGQASGNTIYF. CDR3 DNA sequence: TGTGCCACAGATGGACAGGCCTCTGGAAACACCATATATTTT.

The J gene is TRBJ1-1, the V gene TRBV11-2; D remains unclear. Between the trimmed V and J ends, which lost 5 bases and 0 bases, there was a span of 16 bases. This CDR3 is 16 amino acids long. CDR1 is SGHAT, CDR2 FQNNGV, per germline. Written as DNA, the CDR3 is TGTGCCAGCAGCCCCCACACCGTTACCATGAACACTGAAGCTTTCTTT. Its protein is CASSPHTVTMNTEAFF.

This clone was recorded only once. V is TRBV5-1 and J is TRBJ1-1, with 8 bases that match TRBD1. Losses at the gene ends were 3 bases for V and 1 base for J; bases not matched to a gene: 5. The CDR3 spans 15 residues. Germline loops: CDR1 SGHRS, CDR2 YFSETQ. In DNA, the CDR3 is TGCGCCAGCAGCTGGACAGGGAGTTGGAACACTGAAGCTTTCTTT. It yields the protein CASSWTGSWNTEAFF.

The V gene is TRBV5-8, the J gene TRBJ2-5, with a weak D call TRBD2 (5 bases). The germline gives CDR1 SGHTS, CDR2 YDEGEE. With 1 base removed from V and 5 bases from J, the gap between germline ends came to 12 bases. There are 14 residues in the CDR3. Written as DNA, the CDR3 is TGTGCCAGCAGCTTGTCCCGGGAAGGGGAGACCCAGTACTTC. This gives the protein CASSLSREGETQYF.

As regards this clone: Other DNA sequences in this specimen translate into the identical CDR3. This chain links TRBV29-1 with TRBJ1-2; 7 nucleotides align to TRBD1. Germline trimming cut 2 bases from V and 8 bases from J; bases unmatched to any gene: 2. The CDR3 is 11 amino acids. CDR1 SQVTM and CDR2 ANQGSEA come from the germline V gene. CDR3 region: CSVESGGGYTF. The CDR3 DNA reads TGCAGCGTTGAATCAGGGGGAGGCTACACCTTC.

V gene TRBV6-5 combines with J gene TRBJ2-5; 9 nucleotides line up with TRBD2. Losses at the gene ends were 4 bases for V and 4 bases for J; bases not matched to a gene: 7. The germline V gene encodes CDR1 MNHEY and CDR2 SVGAGI. This CDR3 comprises 15 residues. CDR3 in amino acids: CASSLIAGAIETQYF. DNA of the CDR3: TGTGCCAGCAGTTTAATAGCGGGAGCAATAGAGACCCAGTACTTC.

The chain uses TRBV19 and TRBJ2-4; 7 nucleotides line up with TRBD2. The CDR3 is 12 amino acids. With 7 bases clipped from V and 8 bases from J, the junction kept 5 bases outside the gene matches. Germline V gene lookup returns CDR1 LNHDA and CDR2 SQIVND (reference sequence). The CDR3 bases are TGTGCCAGTAAAGGGGAGGGGTACATTCAGTACTTC. The encoded protein is CASKGEGYIQYF.

V and J are TRBV27 and TRBJ1-5, with D unresolved. V was pared by 0 bases and J by 1 base, with 7 bases between. Germline V CDR1 and CDR2: MNHEY, SMNVEV (reference sequence). This CDR3 is built from 15 residues. The CDR3 region has the DNA TGTGCCAGCAGTTTATCGTTCGGGAGCAATCAGCCCCAGCATTTT. Translating it yields CASSLSFGSNQPQHF.

This clone was found once. The V and J genes are TRBV7-8 and TRBJ2-1; maybe TRBD1 (6 bases). Germline assignment: CDR1 SGHVS and CDR2 FQNEAQ. The CDR3 extends over 14 amino acids. Trimming stripped 8 bases from V and 5 bases from J, with 16 bases between. The CDR3 region has the DNA TGTGCCAGCCACTCTGGGACACTAAACAATGAGCAGTTCTTC. This sequence encodes CASHSGTLNNEQFF.

A single count supports this clone. The rearrangement joins TRBV4-3 to TRBJ1-3; 7 bases agree with TRBD1. V dropped 0 bases and J dropped 2; count of bases not matched to a gene: 4. The CDR3 length is 16 residues. Germline V lookup: CDR1 LGHNA, CDR2 YSLEER. CDR3 sequence (DNA): TGCGCCAGCAGCCAAGATGAAGGGGGCACTGGAAACACCATATATTTT. Translating it yields CASSQDEGGTGNTIYF.

CDR3 residues: CASSTRGMESTDTQYF. In DNA form, the CDR3 reads TGTGCCAGCAGCACCCGGGGTATGGAGTCCACAGATACGCAGTATTTT. The rearrangement uses TRBV9 and TRBJ2-3; perhaps TRBD2 as D (5 bases). Germline values: CDR1 SGDLS, CDR2 YYNGEE. V lost 4 bases and J 2 bases, leaving 17 bases between the germline ends. The CDR3 spans 16 residues.